Given below is one T cell receptor (beta chain) in context. TCRdb keeps only in-frame clones here, not all; method: immunoSEQ multiplex PCR. The sample shows some 130,000 clones, roughly four fifths of them seen only once. This entry belongs to a study of cytomegalovirus exposure and HLA in healthy donors. This CDR3 spans 14 amino acids. V shed 8 bases, J shed 0 bases, and the junction held 6 bases outside the gene matches. Germline V CDR1 and CDR2: MNHEY, SVGAGI. Material for sequencing was PBMCs. The TCR was taken from a man aged 30-40 years in good health and CMV-seropositive. The chain carries TRBV6-5 and TRBJ2-7; 8 bases line up with TRBD2. The CDR3 protein is CASGLAGRSYEQYF. Here the CDR3 DNA reads TGTGCCAGCGGGTTAGCGGGGCGCTCCTACGAGCAGTACTTC.